Listed below are T cell receptor beta chains from one sample, sequenced in a study of blood T cell repertoires in COVID-19. Assay: immunoSEQ multiplex PCR; the TCRdb copy retains only in-frame clones and omits some. The sample lists 270,000 or so clones, 88% seen once, with about 1.2% in the top ten. The sample taken for sequencing was PBMCs or T cells enriched from blood (not recorded which). The receptors derive from a woman in her thirties or forties with acute COVID-19. The CDR3 runs from the conserved cysteine through the conserved F or W. The D gene is left open where the match is weak. Clone size is stated in some rows and not others, as once, few, many or a class when expanded.

j_call: TRBJ1-1; d_call: -; v_call: TRBV7-6; clone_size: -; cdr3_aa: CASSSSGGREAFF; cdr3_nt: TGTGCCAGCAGCTCTTCGGGGGGGCGTGAAGCTTTCTTT
j_call: TRBJ1-4; d_call: -; v_call: TRBV30; clone_size: -; cdr3_aa: CAWSRDIWGGEKLFF; cdr3_nt: TGTGCCTGGAGTCGGGACATCTGGGGCGGTGAAAAACTGTTTTTT
j_call: TRBJ2-1; d_call: -; v_call: TRBV9; clone_size: -; cdr3_aa: CASSTGTYNEQFF; cdr3_nt: TGTGCCAGCAGCACCGGGACATACAATGAGCAGTTCTTC
j_call: TRBJ2-1; d_call: TRBD2; v_call: TRBV6-5; clone_size: -; cdr3_aa: CASSYQAGAYNEQFF; cdr3_nt: TGTGCCAGCAGTTACCAAGCGGGAGCTTACAATGAGCAGTTCTTC
j_call: TRBJ2-2; d_call: TRBD2; v_call: TRBV7-2; clone_size: -; cdr3_aa: CASSLRASGRLHGELFF; cdr3_nt: TGTGCCAGCAGCTTAAGGGCTAGCGGGAGGCTCCACGGGGAGCTGTTTTTT
j_call: TRBJ1-1; d_call: -; v_call: TRBV30; clone_size: -; cdr3_aa: CAWSPNLQTAGAFF; cdr3_nt: TGTGCCTGGAGTCCGAATCTCCAGACCGCGGGCGCTTTCTTT
j_call: TRBJ1-2; d_call: TRBD1; v_call: TRBV27; clone_size: -; cdr3_aa: CASSFSGQGYGYTF; cdr3_nt: TGTGCCAGCAGTTTTTCTGGACAGGGTTATGGCTACACCTTC
j_call: TRBJ2-5; d_call: TRBD2; v_call: TRBV2; clone_size: -; cdr3_aa: CASRGWLAGSQETQYF; cdr3_nt: TGTGCCAGCAGGGGGTGGCTAGCGGGCAGCCAAGAGACCCAGTACTTC
j_call: TRBJ2-5; d_call: -; v_call: TRBV28; clone_size: -; cdr3_aa: CASSFLQGYQETQYF; cdr3_nt: TGTGCCAGCAGTTTCCTCCAGGGTTACCAAGAGACCCAGTACTTC
j_call: TRBJ1-5; d_call: TRBD1; v_call: TRBV12-3/TRBV12-4; clone_size: -; cdr3_aa: CASSPDREQPQHF; cdr3_nt: TGTGCCAGCAGCCCCGACAGGGAACAGCCCCAGCATTTT
j_call: TRBJ1-2; d_call: -; v_call: TRBV13; clone_size: -; cdr3_aa: CASSPGGISAYGYTF; cdr3_nt: TGTGCCAGCAGCCCCGGCGGCATTTCCGCGTATGGCTACACCTTC
j_call: TRBJ2-1; d_call: TRBD1; v_call: TRBV2; clone_size: -; cdr3_aa: CASTRGGTGSNEQFF; cdr3_nt: TGTGCCAGCACTAGGGGAGGGACAGGGAGCAATGAGCAGTTCTTC
j_call: TRBJ1-4; d_call: TRBD1; v_call: TRBV19; clone_size: -; cdr3_aa: CASTFGTGGEKLFF; cdr3_nt: TGTGCCAGTACCTTTGGGACAGGGGGCGAAAAACTGTTTTTT
j_call: TRBJ1-2; d_call: -; v_call: TRBV6-4; clone_size: -; cdr3_aa: CASSEIPGTYGYTF; cdr3_nt: TGTGCCAGCAGTGAGATCCCCGGTACCTATGGCTACACCTTC
j_call: TRBJ1-3; d_call: -; v_call: TRBV12-5; clone_size: -; cdr3_aa: CASGLVGGDTIYF; cdr3_nt: TGTGCTAGTGGTTTGGTAGGCGGAGACACCATATATTTT
j_call: TRBJ1-1; d_call: -; v_call: TRBV9; clone_size: -; cdr3_aa: CASSDSNTEAFF; cdr3_nt: TGTGCCAGCAGCGACTCAAACACTGAAGCTTTCTTT
j_call: TRBJ2-7; d_call: -; v_call: TRBV19; clone_size: -; cdr3_aa: CASSINGISYEQYF; cdr3_nt: TGTGCCAGTAGTATCAACGGTATATCCTACGAGCAGTACTTC
j_call: TRBJ1-5; d_call: -; v_call: TRBV2; clone_size: -; cdr3_aa: CASSAQGVSNQPQHF; cdr3_nt: TGTGCCAGCAGTGCGCAGGGTGTGAGCAATCAGCCCCAGCATTTT
j_call: TRBJ1-1; d_call: TRBD1; v_call: TRBV5-1; clone_size: -; cdr3_aa: CASSQQTGPMNTEAFF; cdr3_nt: TGCGCCAGCAGCCAACAGACAGGGCCGATGAACACTGAAGCTTTCTTT
j_call: TRBJ2-1; d_call: -; v_call: TRBV10-3; clone_size: -; cdr3_aa: CATSPRELVSNEQFF; cdr3_nt: TGTGCCACCTCTCCCCGGGAACTAGTTTCCAATGAGCAGTTCTTC
j_call: TRBJ1-2; d_call: TRBD1; v_call: TRBV28; clone_size: -; cdr3_aa: CASSLPLQGAANYGYTF; cdr3_nt: TGTGCCAGCAGTTTACCCCTACAGGGGGCCGCTAACTATGGCTACACCTTC
j_call: TRBJ1-2; d_call: TRBD1; v_call: TRBV2; clone_size: -; cdr3_aa: CASSEGTGHNYGYTF; cdr3_nt: TGTGCCAGCAGTGAAGGGACAGGTCATAACTATGGCTACACCTTC
j_call: TRBJ1-1; d_call: TRBD1; v_call: TRBV7-9; clone_size: few; cdr3_aa: CASSDTGTGTYTEAFF; cdr3_nt: TGTGCCAGCAGCGATACCGGGACAGGGACGTACACTGAAGCTTTCTTT
j_call: TRBJ1-4; d_call: -; v_call: TRBV28; clone_size: -; cdr3_aa: CASSPRGVANEKLFF; cdr3_nt: TGTGCCAGCAGTCCCCGAGGAGTGGCTAATGAAAAACTGTTTTTT
j_call: TRBJ1-2; d_call: TRBD1; v_call: TRBV6-5; clone_size: -; cdr3_aa: CASSNPGQGYGYTF; cdr3_nt: TGTGCCAGCAGCAATCCGGGACAGGGCTATGGCTACACCTTC